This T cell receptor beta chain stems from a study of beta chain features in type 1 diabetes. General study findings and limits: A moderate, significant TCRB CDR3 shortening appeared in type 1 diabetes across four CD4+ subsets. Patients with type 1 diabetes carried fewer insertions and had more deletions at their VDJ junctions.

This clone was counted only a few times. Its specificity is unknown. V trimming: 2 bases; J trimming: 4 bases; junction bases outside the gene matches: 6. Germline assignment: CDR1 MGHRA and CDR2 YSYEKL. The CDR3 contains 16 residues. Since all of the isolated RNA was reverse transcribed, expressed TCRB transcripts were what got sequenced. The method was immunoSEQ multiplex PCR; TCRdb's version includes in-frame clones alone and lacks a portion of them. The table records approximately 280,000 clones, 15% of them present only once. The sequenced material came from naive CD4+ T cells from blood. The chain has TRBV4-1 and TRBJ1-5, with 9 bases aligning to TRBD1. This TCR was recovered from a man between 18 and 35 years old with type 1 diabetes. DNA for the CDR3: TGCGCCAGCAGCCAACCAGACAGGGGGAAGAATCAGCCCCAGCATTTT. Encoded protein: CASSQPDRGKNQPQHF.